These 7 T cell receptor beta chains originate from one sample sequenced in a study of blood T cell repertoires in COVID-19. This table comes from immunoSEQ multiplex PCR, and its TCRdb copy is limited to in-frame clones, with some not included. The sample includes 160,000 or so clones, roughly four fifths of them seen just once. The specimen sequenced was peripheral blood. The receptors stem from an elderly woman with acute or convalescent COVID-19.

This rearrangement joins TRBV19 to TRBJ2-3, with 9 bases aligning to TRBD2. Germline CDR1 LNHDA, CDR2 SQIVND (reference sequence). The CDR3 totals 14 residues. V shed 3 bases, J shed 8 bases, and the junction held 6 bases outside the gene matches. The CDR3 is CASSMSSGVLTQYF. The CDR3 DNA follows: TGTGCCAGTAGTATGTCTAGCGGGGTCCTTACGCAGTATTTT. The entire variable domain, with the rest obtained from reference TRBV19 and TRBJ2-3, is as follows: DGGITQSPKYLFRKEGQNVTLSCEQNLNHDAMYWYRQDPGQGLRLIYYSQIVNDFQKGDIAEGYSVSREKKESFPLTVTSAQKNPTAFYLCASSMSSGVLTQYFGPGTRLTVL.

J is TRBJ2-2 and V is TRBV3-1 (or the pseudogene TRBV3-2); TRBD2 matches at 8 bases. The ends lost 4 bases at V and 4 bases at J; junction bases unmatched: 5. The CDR3 is made up of 15 amino acids. Germline loops: CDR1 LGHDT, CDR2 YNNKEL (reference sequence). The CDR3 is CASSPTSATTGELFF. In nucleotides, the CDR3 is TGTGCCAGCAGCCCGACTAGCGCTACCACCGGGGAGCTGTTTTTT.

This chain connects TRBV27 to TRBJ1-6, with TRBD1 matching 7 bases. Unmatched junction bases numbered 5, after V lost 3 bases and J lost 0 bases. Germline values: CDR1 MNHEY, CDR2 SMNVEV (reference sequence). This CDR3 has 17 amino acids. In DNA, the CDR3 is TGTGCCAGCAGTTTCCTACAGGGGAGCTCCTATAATTCACCCCTCCACTTT. It specifies CASSFLQGSSYNSPLHF.

This chain connects TRBV2 to TRBJ1-1; D uncertain. The CDR3 consists of 13 residues. Germline CDR1 reads SNHLY; CDR2 reads FYNNEI. The V end was cut by 6 bases, the J end by 0 bases, with 8 bases between. The CDR3 loop is CASRSLMNTEAFF. DNA for the CDR3: TGTGCCAGCAGAAGCCTCATGAACACTGAAGCTTTCTTT.

The table lists this clone with a count of one. This chain joins TRBV3-1 (or the pseudogene TRBV3-2) and TRBJ1-1; 11 nucleotides line up with TRBD1. Germline loops: CDR1 LGHDT, CDR2 YNNKEL (reference sequence). V was pared by 3 bases and J by 0 bases, with 9 bases of the junction left unmatched. This CDR3 contains 18 residues. CDR3 nucleotide sequence: TGTGCCAGCAGCCAGGGGACAGGGGGTTTGGTAGTGAACACTGAAGCTTTCTTT. Protein product: CASSQGTGGLVVNTEAFF.

This clone was detected only a few times. The chain uses TRBV3-1 (or the pseudogene TRBV3-2) and TRBJ2-7, with 7 bases identical to TRBD2. The CDR3 has 16 amino acids. Germline CDR1 reads LGHDT; CDR2 reads YNNKEL (reference sequence). V trimming: 1 base; J trimming: 1 base; junction bases outside the gene matches: 7. CDR3 protein: CASSQVRVGGSYEQYF. Written as DNA, the CDR3 is TGTGCCAGCAGCCAAGTTAGAGTCGGGGGGTCCTACGAGCAGTACTTC.

This chain connects TRBV23-1 to TRBJ2-7; 7 bases align to TRBD2. TRBV23-1 carries the ORF label, with uncertain function. J was trimmed by 1 base and V by 2 bases; bases with no gene match: 14. The CDR3 consists of 18 residues. The CDR3 reads CASSQTELRGDLSYEQYF. CDR3 bases: TGCGCCAGCAGTCAAACTGAGCTTCGGGGGGATCTATCCTACGAGCAGTACTTC.